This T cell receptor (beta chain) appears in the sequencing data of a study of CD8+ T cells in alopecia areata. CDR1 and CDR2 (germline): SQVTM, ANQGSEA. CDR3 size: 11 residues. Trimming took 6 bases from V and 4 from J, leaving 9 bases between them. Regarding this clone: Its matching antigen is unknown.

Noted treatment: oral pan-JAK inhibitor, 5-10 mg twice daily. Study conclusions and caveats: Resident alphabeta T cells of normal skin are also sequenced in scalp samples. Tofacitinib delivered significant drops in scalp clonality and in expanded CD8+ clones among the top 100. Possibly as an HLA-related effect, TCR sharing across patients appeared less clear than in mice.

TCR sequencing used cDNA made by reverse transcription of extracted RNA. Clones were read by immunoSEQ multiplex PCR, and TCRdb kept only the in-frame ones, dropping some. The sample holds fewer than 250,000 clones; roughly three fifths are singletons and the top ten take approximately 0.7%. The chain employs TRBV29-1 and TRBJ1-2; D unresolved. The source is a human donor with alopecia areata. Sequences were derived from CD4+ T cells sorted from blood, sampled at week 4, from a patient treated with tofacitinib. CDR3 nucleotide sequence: TGCAGCGTCCATGGAGGCTATGGCTACACCTTC. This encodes CSVHGGYGYTF.